These 31 T cell receptor beta chains originate from one sample sequenced in a study of blood T cell repertoires in COVID-19. Sequencing used immunoSEQ multiplex PCR; TCRdb keeps in-frame clones, though not all of them. The table records 240,000 or so clones, 86% of them present only once. Sequences were obtained from PBMCs or T cells enriched from blood (not recorded which). The receptors stem from a woman aged 45-65 years who had recovered from COVID-19.

This clone was picked up a small number of times. V and J are TRBV19 and TRBJ1-4; 10 bases line up with TRBD1. CDR1 and CDR2 (germline): LNHDA, SQIVND (reference sequence). V lost 5 bases and J lost 1; bases outside the gene matches: 7. This CDR3 comprises 17 residues. The CDR3 here is CASSPRQGAGTNEKLFF. CDR3 nucleotides: TGTGCCAGTAGTCCGCGACAGGGGGCAGGAACTAATGAAAAACTGTTTTTT.

V and J are TRBV7-9 and TRBJ1-5; 11 bases line up with TRBD1. The V gene's germline CDR1 is SEHNR and CDR2 FQNEAQ (reference sequence). The V segment lost 5 bases and the J segment 5 bases; nucleotides outside the gene matches: 8. This CDR3 comprises 16 residues. CDR3 sequence (DNA): TGTGCCAGCAGCCAATGGGGACAGGGGGTTGATCAGCCCCAGCATTTT. It translates to CASSQWGQGVDQPQHF.

The chain links TRBV5-6 to TRBJ2-3; 9 nucleotides line up with TRBD2. The trim removed 3 bases at V and 2 bases at J, leaving 4 bases unmatched. The CDR3 totals 15 residues. From germline, CDR1 is SGHDT and CDR2 YYEEEE. In nucleotides, the CDR3 is TGTGCCAGCAGCTCTAGCGGGGTTTCCACAGATACGCAGTATTTT. It is translated as CASSSSGVSTDTQYF.

The chain has TRBV7-2 and TRBJ1-5; D is perhaps TRBD1 (6 bases). This CDR3 spans 19 amino acids. V was clipped by 1 base and J by 1 base, with 20 bases between them. Germline V gene data show CDR1 as SGHTA and CDR2 as FQGNSA. CDR3 sequence reads: CASSLVGRGGTRSNQPQHF. The CDR3 region has the DNA TGTGCCAGCAGCTTAGTTGGTAGGGGGGGTACAAGGAGCAATCAGCCCCAGCATTTT.

This chain uses TRBV10-3 with TRBJ2-1; D is unclear. Germline CDR1 is ENHRY and CDR2 is SYGVKD. The CDR3 length is 13 residues. Trimming stripped 0 bases from V and 5 bases from J, with 5 bases between. The CDR3 DNA sequence: TGTGCCATCAGTGAGTCTTCAGACAATGAGCAGTTCTTC. This sequence encodes CAISESSDNEQFF.

This clone was observed once. The V and J genes are TRBV6-2 or TRBV6-3 and TRBJ2-2; 9 nucleotides align to TRBD2. The germline CDR1 and CDR2 sequences are MNHEY and SVGEGT. The CDR3 sequence is 17 residues long. With V trimmed by 0 bases and J by 2 bases, 4 bases remained unmatched. CDR3 sequence: CASSYSRLAANTGELFF. CDR3 DNA: TGTGCCAGCAGTTACTCAAGACTAGCGGCTAACACCGGGGAGCTGTTTTTT.

The chain combines TRBV7-3 with TRBJ1-5; D is possibly TRBD1 (5 bases). V lost 0 bases, J lost 4 bases, and 10 bases lay in between. In germline, CDR1 is SGHTA, CDR2 FQGTGA. The CDR3 has 15 amino acids. The CDR3 region has the DNA TGTGCCAGCAGCTTAACCTCCGGACAAAATCAGCCCCAGCATTTT. It encodes CASSLTSGQNQPQHF.

The V gene is TRBV4-3, the J gene TRBJ2-4, with 10 positions matching TRBD2. Trimming cost V 3 bases and J 1 base; bases outside gene matches: 6. CDR1 is LGHNA, CDR2 YSLEER, per germline. This CDR3 region has 17 residues. CDR3 protein: CASSQAGLADAKNIQYF. DNA for the CDR3: TGCGCCAGCAGCCAGGCCGGACTAGCGGATGCCAAAAACATTCAGTACTTC.

The sample holds a few counts of this clone. This chain links TRBV7-8 with TRBJ1-5, with D maybe TRBD1 (6 bases). CDR1 is SGHVS and CDR2 is FQNEAQ in the germline V gene. This CDR3 spans 14 amino acids. Trimming cost V 5 bases and J 7 bases, with 15 bases left between them. The DNA of the CDR3 is TGTGCCAGCAGCCCCAGGGGAGTGGCCCAGCCCCAGCATTTT. As protein: CASSPRGVAQPQHF.

This clone has a single count. CDR3 bases: TGTGCCATCAGCGAAGGGGGGGGCCCCTCAGATACGCAGTATTTT. Translated: CAISEGGGPSDTQYF. V is TRBV10-3 and J is TRBJ2-3; D possibly corresponds to TRBD2 (7 bases). CDR1 is ENHRY and CDR2 is SYGVKD in the germline V gene. Trimming left V 6 bases short and J 4 bases short, with 17 bases between. The CDR3 spans 15 residues.

The chain recombines TRBV14 with TRBJ2-7; TRBD2 agrees at 12 bases. V dropped 3 bases and J dropped 10; count of bases not matched to a gene: 10. Germline assignment: CDR1 SGHDN and CDR2 FVKESK. This CDR3 has 15 amino acids. The CDR3, as DNA: TGTGCCAGCAGCCAGGGTCCGGGACTAGCGGGTTACCAGTACTTC. Its protein is CASSQGPGLAGYQYF.

DNA for the CDR3: TGTGCCAGCAGCCAAGTGGAGGAGTTTGGGGGCGGCTATGGCTACACCTTC. It is translated as CASSQVEEFGGGYGYTF. The chain carries TRBV4-2 and TRBJ1-2; weak D call: TRBD1 (6 bases). CDR3 length equals 17 residues. CDR1 LGHNA and CDR2 YNFKEQ come from the germline V gene. Trimming took off 1 base at V and 4 bases at J, with 19 bases between the two ends.

The chain uses TRBV6-4 and TRBJ2-5, with D perhaps TRBD2 (5 bases). Trimming removed 6 bases from V and 2 bases from J, with 13 bases in between. CDR3 length: 14 residues. Germline CDR1 reads MRHNA; CDR2 reads SNTAGT. CDR3 nucleotides: TGTGCCAGCAGGGAGGCTGCCTCTCAAGAGACCCAGTACTTC. It specifies CASREAASQETQYF.

This clone was found a few times. The V gene is TRBV19, the J gene TRBJ1-5; weak D call: TRBD1 (5 bases). Germline-derived CDR1 and CDR2 are LNHDA and SQIVND (reference sequence). V was trimmed by 7 bases and J by 2 bases, leaving 15 bases between them. CDR3 length: 15 amino acids. CDR3: CASTAGYRGNQPQHF. The CDR3 DNA follows: TGTGCCAGTACGGCAGGGTATCGAGGCAATCAGCCCCAGCATTTT.

This chain connects TRBV28 to TRBJ1-5; unclear D gene. The CDR3 is made up of 15 amino acids. Trimming removed 6 bases at V and 4 bases at J, with 16 bases between. CDR1 and CDR2 from the germline V gene are MDHEN and SYDVKM. The CDR3 nucleotides read TGTGCCAGCAGCTGGGCAGCGCGGGTTAATCAGCCCCAGCATTTT. Translated: CASSWAARVNQPQHF.

In this sample, this clone turned up once. CDR3 in amino acids: CASSPPGTWYGYTF. The CDR3 coding sequence is TGTGCCAGCAGCCCCCCGGGGACATGGTATGGCTACACCTTC. The chain recombines TRBV11-2 with TRBJ1-2; tentative D call: TRBD1 (6 bases). From germline, CDR1 is SGHAT and CDR2 FQNNGV. The CDR3 contains 14 residues. The V end was cut by 5 bases, the J end by 5 bases, with 15 bases between. Combining the CDR3 with reference TRBV11-2 and TRBJ1-2 gives the whole variable domain EAGVAQSPRYKIIEKRQSVAFWCNPISGHATLYWYQQILGQGPKLLIQFQNNGVVDDSQLPKDRFSAERLKGVDSTLKIQPAKLEDSAVYLCASSPPGTWYGYTFGSGTRLTVV.

V and J are TRBV5-1 and TRBJ2-2; D gene unclear. Trimming cost V 5 bases and J 5 bases, with 13 bases left between them. Per the germline V gene, CDR1 is SGHRS and CDR2 is YFSETQ. CDR3 size: 14 residues. CDR3 amino acids: CASRAGITTGELFF. In DNA form, the CDR3 reads TGCGCCAGCAGAGCTGGTATCACTACCGGGGAGCTGTTTTTT.

V is TRBV4-1 and J is TRBJ1-1; no clear D gene. The CDR3 consists of 13 residues. The V end was cut by 1 base, the J end by 5 bases, with 8 bases between. The V gene's germline CDR1 is MGHRA and CDR2 YSYEKL. This CDR3 reads CASSQGRMTEAFF. The CDR3 coding sequence is TGCGCCAGCAGCCAAGGCAGGATGACTGAAGCTTTCTTT.

J is TRBJ2-1 and V is TRBV7-3, with a possible D match to TRBD2 (7 bases). V was clipped by 2 bases and J by 7 bases, with 15 bases between them. Germline V CDR1 and CDR2: SGHTA, FQGTGA. This CDR3 is 15 amino acids long. CDR3 amino acids: CASSLVGGPFNEQFF. CDR3 in DNA: TGTGCCAGCAGCTTAGTGGGGGGGCCTTTTAATGAGCAGTTCTTC.

The chain employs TRBV19 and TRBJ1-2; the D gene is possibly TRBD1 (6 bases). There are 12 residues in the CDR3. The V end was cut by 4 bases, the J end by 7 bases, with 10 bases between. In germline, CDR1 is LNHDA, CDR2 SQIVND (reference sequence). As DNA, the CDR3 is TGTGCCAGTAGTAACAGGGCCACTGGCTACACCTTC. This encodes CASSNRATGYTF.

The chain links TRBV2 to TRBJ1-6; 8 bases fit TRBD1. Trimming took 6 bases from V and 10 from J; bases not matched to a gene: 8. This CDR3 has 14 residues. Looked up from germline, CDR1 is SNHLY and CDR2 is FYNNEI. CDR3 loop: CASRTDRGESPLHF. As DNA, the CDR3 is TGTGCCAGCAGGACCGACAGGGGTGAGTCACCCCTCCACTTT.

This rearrangement joins TRBV27 to TRBJ1-6; TRBD1 aligns across 9 bases. The CDR3 is made up of 17 amino acids. With 5 bases clipped from V and 9 bases from J, the junction kept 14 bases outside the gene matches. The germline V gene has CDR1 MNHEY and CDR2 SMNVEV (reference sequence). The CDR3 loop is CASSILGTGPIASPLHF. In DNA form, the CDR3 reads TGTGCCAGCAGTATTCTGGGGACAGGGCCCATAGCTTCACCCCTCCACTTT.

CDR3 nucleotides: TGCGCCAGCAGCCAACCCCTTCCCGATACGCAGTATTTT. This gives the protein CASSQPLPDTQYF. V is TRBV4-1 and J is TRBJ2-3; D not certain. This CDR3 is 13 amino acids long. Germline V gene lookup returns CDR1 MGHRA and CDR2 YSYEKL. Trimming stripped 2 bases from V and 6 bases from J, with 9 bases between.

This clone occurred once. This sample also contains other DNA sequences that code for the same CDR3. The chain has TRBV30 and TRBJ1-5; D is perhaps TRBD1 (6 bases). V was shortened by 0 bases and J by 4 bases, with 7 bases between the two germline ends. This CDR3 comprises 13 residues. Germline values: CDR1 GTSNPN, CDR2 SVGIG (reference sequence). CDR3 residues: CAWSVQGNQPQHF. CDR3 sequence (DNA): TGTGCCTGGAGTGTACAGGGAAATCAGCCCCAGCATTTT.

The chain joins TRBV5-4 to TRBJ1-2, with D possibly matching TRBD1 (5 bases). The CDR3 covers 13 residues. The germline V and J ends were trimmed by 2 bases and 7 bases, with 12 bases remaining between them. Germline values: CDR1 SGHNT, CDR2 YYREEE (reference sequence). The CDR3 region is CASSFDSLGGYTF. In DNA form, the CDR3 reads TGTGCCAGCAGCTTTGACAGTTTAGGTGGCTACACCTTC.

This clone appeared once. The chain joins TRBV9 to TRBJ2-7; 10 nucleotides match TRBD2. This CDR3 region has 16 residues. Germline CDR1 and CDR2: SGDLS and YYNGEE. The junction had 6 bases not matched to a gene; V was cut back by 0 bases and J by 3 bases. CDR3 protein: CASSVGASGSGYEQYF. Written as DNA, the CDR3 is TGTGCCAGCAGCGTAGGGGCTAGCGGGAGTGGCTACGAGCAGTACTTC.

This chain links TRBV7-3 with TRBJ2-2; tentative D call: TRBD1 (6 bases). Germline loops: CDR1 SGHTA, CDR2 FQGTGA. Trimming stripped 5 bases from V and 5 bases from J, with 15 bases between. The CDR3 length is 15 residues. The CDR3 sequence: CASSQQGPGTGELFF. The CDR3, as DNA: TGTGCCAGCAGCCAACAGGGTCCGGGGACCGGGGAGCTGTTTTTT.

This chain connects TRBV7-3 to TRBJ2-1, with 11 bases lining up with TRBD2. With V trimmed by 5 bases and J by 10 bases, 4 bases remained unmatched. The CDR3 is 13 amino acids. Looked up from germline, CDR1 is SGHTA and CDR2 is FQGTGA. CDR3 DNA: TGTGCCAGCAGCCCTCGACTAGCGGGAGAGCAGTTCTTC. Protein: CASSPRLAGEQFF.

This chain joins TRBV5-1 and TRBJ2-7; D may be TRBD2 (5 bases). V lost 2 bases and J lost 1, with 7 bases in between. CDR3 size: 13 residues. In germline, CDR1 is SGHRS, CDR2 YFSETQ. Here the CDR3 reads CASSFGLSYEQYF. Here the CDR3 DNA reads TGCGCCAGCAGCTTCGGACTTTCCTACGAGCAGTACTTC.

The CDR3 coding sequence is TGTGCCAGCAGCCAAGGATCGGGGCAGGGAGGCGACGAGCAGTACTTC. Its translation: CASSQGSGQGGDEQYF. The J gene is TRBJ2-7, the V gene TRBV4-2; D perhaps matches TRBD2 (6 bases). V lost 1 base and J lost 5, with 18 bases in between. Germline V lookup: CDR1 LGHNA, CDR2 YNFKEQ. This CDR3 has 16 residues.

The V and J genes are TRBV19 and TRBJ1-1; possible D gene TRBD1, 6 bases. Between the trimmed V and J ends, which lost 7 bases and 6 bases, there was a span of 18 bases. CDR3 length: 14 amino acids. CDR1 LNHDA and CDR2 SQIVND come from the germline V gene (reference sequence). This chain's CDR3 is CASKAGEWFAEAFF. DNA for the CDR3: TGTGCCAGTAAGGCAGGGGAATGGTTCGCTGAAGCTTTCTTT.